Listed below are T cell receptor beta chains from one sample, sequenced in a study of OX40 agonist ivuxolimab in advanced cancers. Method: immunoSEQ multiplex PCR; TCRdb's copy keeps in-frame clones and lacks some. Among tens of thousands of clones listed, approximately 82% were seen once. This specimen consisted of CD4+ or CD8+ T cells sorted from blood, obtained in a trial of the OX40 agonist ivuxolimab. The receptors derive from an adult with an advanced solid tumor such as melanoma, head and neck, liver or kidney cancer. Both conserved end residues are part of each CDR3. Fields, in order: D gene, V gene, J gene, clone size, CDR3 DNA, CDR3 protein. A D gene is named only where the DNA matches it firmly. The listing skips clone size in some rows; elsewhere it reads once, few, many or a size class.

D: .; V: TRBV19; J: TRBJ2-7; size: .; DNA: TGTGCCAGTAGTATGAAGCTGGGCCTAAGAGAGCAGTACTTC; CDR3: CASSMKLGLREQYF
D: TRBD1; V: TRBV28; J: TRBJ1-4; size: .; DNA: TGTGCCAGCAGTGTTCCCGGGACAGGGGCTCGTGAAAAACTGTTTTTT; CDR3: CASSVPGTGAREKLFF
D: TRBD2; V: TRBV19; J: TRBJ2-7; size: .; DNA: TGTGCCAGTAGTGCCTCGACTAGCGGGAGATACGAGCAGTACTTC; CDR3: CASSASTSGRYEQYF
D: .; V: TRBV9; J: TRBJ2-5; size: .; DNA: TGTGCCAGCAGCGACCAGAACCAAGAGACCCAGTACTTC; CDR3: CASSDQNQETQYF
D: TRBD1; V: TRBV10-3; J: TRBJ2-7; size: .; DNA: TGTGCCATCAGTGAGGGGGGACAGGAATACGAGCAGTACTTC; CDR3: CAISEGGQEYEQYF
D: TRBD2; V: TRBV10-3; J: TRBJ2-7; size: .; DNA: TGTGCCATCAGTGAGGGGGGGGACGAGCAGTACTTC; CDR3: CAISEGGDEQYF
D: TRBD1; V: TRBV28; J: TRBJ2-3; size: .; DNA: TGTGCCATCTCCCCGGACAGGGGCTTCATTGGGGATACGCAGTATTTT; CDR3: CAISPDRGFIGDTQYF
D: TRBD1; V: TRBV10-3; J: TRBJ1-2; size: .; DNA: TGTGCCATCAGTGAACCGGGACAGGGGGCCTCTAACTATGGCTACACCTTC; CDR3: CAISEPGQGASNYGYTF
D: .; V: TRBV4-1; J: TRBJ2-1; size: medium-sized; DNA: TGCGCCAGCAGCCAAGTGATGGGGAACAGCAATGAGCAGTTCTTC; CDR3: CASSQVMGNSNEQFF
D: .; V: TRBV7-8; J: TRBJ2-7; size: .; DNA: TGTGCCAGCAGCTTAGAGGGGGGGACAGGATACTACGAGCAGTACTTC; CDR3: CASSLEGGTGYYEQYF
D: .; V: TRBV19; J: TRBJ2-1; size: .; DNA: TGTGCCAGTAGTATTGGGGCCTACAATGAGCAGTTCTTC; CDR3: CASSIGAYNEQFF
D: .; V: TRBV9; J: TRBJ1-2; size: many; DNA: TGTGCCAGCAGCCCCAGCGCGGGGGTGGAGGGCTACACCTTC; CDR3: CASSPSAGVEGYTF
D: .; V: TRBV30; J: TRBJ2-7; size: few; DNA: TGTGCCTGGAGTCCTGGGGACGAGCAGTACTTC; CDR3: CAWSPGDEQYF
D: .; V: TRBV5-1; J: TRBJ1-1; size: .; DNA: TGCGCCAGCAGCTTGGTGGGGACTGAAGCTTTCTTT; CDR3: CASSLVGTEAFF
D: TRBD1; V: TRBV6-5; J: TRBJ2-5; size: .; DNA: TGTGCCAGCAGTTACAATCGCAGGGGGACCCAAGAGACCCAGTACTTC; CDR3: CASSYNRRGTQETQYF
D: .; V: TRBV27; J: TRBJ1-2; size: .; DNA: TGTGCCAGCAGTTTATCCGGGTCCTATGGCTACACCTTC; CDR3: CASSLSGSYGYTF
D: .; V: TRBV4-1; J: TRBJ2-5; size: .; DNA: TGCGCCAGCAGCCAAGGGAACCTGGGGGAGCAGTACTTC; CDR3: CASSQGNLGEQYF
D: .; V: TRBV20-1; J: TRBJ1-2; size: .; DNA: TGCAGTGCAAGAAAAATGGGTGGCTACACCTTC; CDR3: CSARKMGGYTF
D: .; V: TRBV4-2; J: TRBJ2-1; size: .; DNA: TGTGCCAGCAGCCAAGGGTTAGCGACCTACAATGAGCAGTTCTTC; CDR3: CASSQGLATYNEQFF
D: .; V: TRBV4-1; J: TRBJ2-1; size: few; DNA: TGCGCCAGCAGCCAAGTCAGGAGCTCCTACAATGAGCAGTTCTTC; CDR3: CASSQVRSSYNEQFF
D: TRBD2; V: TRBV10-2; J: TRBJ2-7; size: once; DNA: TGCGCCAGCAGTGAGACTAGCGGGAGAAACGAGCAGTACTTC; CDR3: CASSETSGRNEQYF